This T cell receptor beta chain was documented in a study of vaccination effects on CD4 cells after COVID-19. About the study: It was a median of 72 days after the second dose that post-vaccine samples were obtained. Whole-study results and caveats: Infection- and vaccine-induced clones contracted markedly late after vaccination.

Of note for this clone: What it binds is unknown.

Culture proceeded for under twelve days, and CD4+ T cells were then isolated. Participants received two doses of either the BNT162b2 or mRNA-1273 vaccine. The study found no prior SARS-CoV-2 infection in the vaccine recipients, who tested negative for nucleocapsid antibodies. Replacing half the medium with IL-2 medium was done on days 3 and 7. The CDR3 spans 13 residues. CDR1 is SGHTA and CDR2 is FQGTGA in the germline V gene. V lost 5 bases, J lost 11 bases, and 13 bases lay in between. Sequencing was performed with immunoSEQ multiplex PCR; in TCRdb, only in-frame clones are kept and a portion is missing. This sample has around 66,000 clones, with 70% to 85% found just once.

Material: CD4+ T cells from PBMCs cultured without peptide, obtained after COVID-19 vaccination. V is TRBV7-3 and J is TRBJ1-6; no clear D. The TCR comes from a human donor who received a COVID-19 vaccine. CDR3 nucleotide sequence: TGTGCCAGCAGCCCTGTTTCGGGGACACCCCTCCACTTT. Translation gives CASSPVSGTPLHF.